These T cell receptor beta chains were read from a single sample in a study of T cells in Graves' hyperthyroidism and ophthalmopathy. TCRdb recomputed calls from the multiplex PCR reads with MiXCR, one row per CDR3 protein. The profile shows 730,000 or so distinct CDR3 sequences, approximately 19% of them singletons. Sequenced input: blood. These receptors were obtained from a woman between 45 and 65 years old with Graves' hyperthyroidism that later progressed to Graves' ophthalmopathy. Both conserved end residues are trimmed from each CDR3. D genes are given only for firm matches.

V	D	CDR3
TRBV20-1	TRBD1	SARDGQGTEAF
TRBV24-1	TRBD1	ATSGIGQGRNEQF
TRBV13	-	ASTEWLNTEAF
TRBV6-2/TRBV6-3	TRBD1	ASRPRGTVNYGYT
TRBV7-3	-	ASSPSRGTSSYNEQF
TRBV18	-	ASSPPTANYGYT
TRBV27	TRBD2	ASSLSGSGTHNEQF
TRBV11-3	-	ASSLVPGEHTGELF
TRBV2	-	ASSDADTTNEKLF
TRBV6-2/TRBV6-3	-	ASSTPARKAKNIQY
TRBV20-1	TRBD1	SASGQGASGQPQH
TRBV5-1	TRBD2	ASSFQLSGGGTDTQY
TRBV3-1	TRBD2	ASSQSLAGKTQY
TRBV10-3	-	AISEQRGDQPQH
TRBV11-3	-	ASSLAGLNNEQF
TRBV30	-	AWSVTGYQPQH
TRBV27	TRBD1	ASTTGRGNYGYT
TRBV18	-	ASSPPQQEAF
TRBV6-5	-	ASSYSSSYNSPLH
TRBV19	-	ASRTLGSGANVLT
TRBV2	TRBD2	ASVGLAGYNEQF
TRBV6-1	-	ASGAGSSYNEQF
TRBV20-1	TRBD1	SAREYGTAYNSPLH
TRBV7-6	-	ASSFLDSDEQF
TRBV7-2	TRBD1	ASRLPTSRTGASTDTQY
TRBV20-1	-	SARDPQDSNQPQH
TRBV11-2	-	ASSLVVEMNTEAF
TRBV7-9	-	ASSFTRGTDTQY
TRBV2	TRBD1	ASSIRQGVGEQY
TRBV10-3	TRBD2	AISEGSGGDADTQY
TRBV6-1	TRBD1	ASTLLTAGTGGTEAF
TRBV7-9	-	ASSLAFWGNTEAF
TRBV11-3	-	ASSLDTANTGELF
TRBV3-1	TRBD1	ASSHTGTDSNQPQH
TRBV5-8	-	ASSLGVLLAKNIQY
TRBV7-9	TRBD1	ASSDGTGEQPQH
TRBV12-3/TRBV12-4	-	ASTTDRPLVAF
TRBV27	-	ASSLMVGAYEQY
TRBV5-1	-	ASRTEGENTEAF
TRBV2	-	ASSDLQTENTGELF
TRBV11-2	-	ASSLEGDQPRH
TRBV19	-	ASSMSGLNNSPLH
TRBV14	-	ASSQVDSETQY
TRBV24-1	TRBD1	ATSGGTGSSSGNTIY
TRBV6-1	-	ASSSPGVGGYT
TRBV2	-	ASSEVLGGNTEAF
TRBV5-1	-	ASSLGYNTDTQY
TRBV6-4	-	ASSDEAGGTDTQY
TRBV20-1	-	SASEGALSQPQH
TRBV9	TRBD1	ASSASRDRDQETQY
TRBV6-5	-	ASSYSLGPPLH